These T cell receptor beta chains were read from a single sample in a study of beta chain features in type 1 diabetes. The table came from immunoSEQ multiplex PCR; TCRdb's copy has only in-frame clones and leaves some out. The sample comprises approximately 730,000 clones, roughly 12% of which are singletons, and less than 0.025% rests with the top ten. Sequencing was done on a sample of naive CD4+ T cells from blood. The receptors here all came from a man between 18 and 35 years old with type 1 diabetes. Both conserved end residues are part of each CDR3. The D gene is left open where the match is weak. Not every row has a clone size; where given, it reads once, few, many or a size class.

V: TRBV7-9; J: TRBJ2-5; size: -; D: -; CDR3: CASSLRGGYQETQYF; DNA: TGTGCCAGCAGCCTCCGAGGGGGGTACCAAGAGACCCAGTACTTC
V: TRBV7-9; J: TRBJ1-1; size: -; D: -; CDR3: CASSSKSRATEAFF; DNA: TGTGCCAGCAGCTCCAAATCTAGGGCCACTGAAGCTTTCTTT
V: TRBV30; J: TRBJ1-5; size: -; D: -; CDR3: CAWSVEGGHLTSNQPQHF; DNA: TGTGCCTGGAGTGTCGAGGGAGGGCACCTAACTAGCAATCAGCCCCAGCATTTT
V: TRBV18; J: TRBJ1-2; size: -; D: TRBD1; CDR3: CASSPATGENYGYTF; DNA: TGTGCCAGCTCACCTGCGACAGGGGAGAACTATGGCTACACCTTC
V: TRBV30; J: TRBJ2-5; size: -; D: -; CDR3: CAWSFQIQETQYF; DNA: TGTGCCTGGAGCTTCCAGATACAAGAGACCCAGTACTTC
V: TRBV29-1; J: TRBJ1-2; size: few; D: -; CDR3: CSVLIGGDLSGYTF; DNA: TGCAGCGTTTTAATAGGGGGAGATCTTAGTGGCTACACCTTC
V: TRBV25-1; J: TRBJ2-2; size: -; D: -; CDR3: CASSPTRTNTGELFF; DNA: TGTGCCAGCAGTCCCACTAGAACGAACACCGGGGAGCTGTTTTTT
V: TRBV5-1; J: TRBJ2-1; size: few; D: -; CDR3: CASSFSGDPYNEQFF; DNA: TGCGCCAGCAGCTTCTCGGGGGATCCCTACAATGAGCAGTTCTTC
V: TRBV6-5; J: TRBJ2-7; size: few; D: TRBD1; CDR3: CASSFGQGNYEQYF; DNA: TGTGCCAGCAGTTTCGGACAGGGGAACTACGAGCAGTACTTC
V: TRBV7-9; J: TRBJ2-5; size: few; D: -; CDR3: CASLSWGQETQYF; DNA: TGTGCCAGCCTTAGCTGGGGGCAAGAGACCCAGTACTTC
V: TRBV10-3; J: TRBJ2-1; size: few; D: TRBD2; CDR3: CASSLAGPGNEQFF; DNA: TGTGCCAGCAGCCTAGCGGGGCCGGGCAATGAGCAGTTCTTC
V: TRBV4-1; J: TRBJ1-1; size: -; D: TRBD1; CDR3: CASTGQDLLTEAFF; DNA: TGCGCCAGCACCGGACAGGACTTGTTAACTGAAGCTTTCTTT
V: TRBV11-2; J: TRBJ2-7; size: -; D: TRBD2; CDR3: CASSLVRGFSYEQYF; DNA: TGTGCCAGCAGCTTAGTGCGGGGGTTCTCCTACGAGCAGTACTTC
V: TRBV30; J: TRBJ1-5; size: -; D: -; CDR3: CAWKEGGQPQHF; DNA: TGTGCCTGGAAAGAGGGAGGTCAGCCCCAGCATTTT
V: TRBV6-6; J: TRBJ2-2; size: few; D: -; CDR3: CASSLTEAGELFF; DNA: TGTGCCAGCAGCCTAACAGAGGCCGGGGAGCTGTTTTTT